The source of this T cell receptor beta chain is a study of graft-versus-host responses after intestinal transplantation. Overall study context: Transplants given to recipients were multivisceral, liver-intestinal, or isolated intestinal. Anti-thymocyte globulin induction was given to all recipients, followed by tacrolimus and steroids for around three years.

Study-level results: Recipient marrow held GvH clones, some first seen in ileum or blood. Individuals carrying graft-donor T cell macrochimerism showed high graft-versus-host to host-versus-graft clonal ratios in allografts.

The CDR3 spans 15 residues. Germline CDR1 is SGHDT and CDR2 is YYEEEE. Deletions cut 0 bases from V and 0 bases from J, with 7 bases between. Method: immunoSEQ multiplex PCR; TCRdb's copy keeps in-frame clones and lacks some. Here the sample spans more than 85,000 clones, just over 90% being singletons. Concerning this clone: Its specificity is not known.

The chain employs TRBV5-6 and TRBJ2-1; D unclear. This receptor was obtained from a human donor who received an intestinal transplant. The sequenced sample was unstimulated CD8+ T cells sorted from spleen or lymph node cells, obtained before intestinal transplant. The CDR3: CASSLVADSYNEQFF. The DNA of the CDR3 is TGTGCCAGCAGCTTGGTGGCGGACTCCTACAATGAGCAGTTCTTC.